This passage covers 26 T cell receptor beta chains from one sample sequenced in a study of TIL therapy for anti-PD-1-resistant metastatic lung cancer. The libraries were made with immunoSEQ v3. The data were produced by immunoSEQ multiplex PCR, yet TCRdb's version contains in-frame clones alone and is incomplete. The sample lists about 6,400 clones, roughly 60% occurring once. Described time point: pre-treatment sample, taken before nivolumab and TIL therapy. The tumor samples were excised metastases, mostly pleural nodules or supraclavicular lymph nodes. The sample here was tumor tissue, taken at baseline. Receptors originate from a person aged 25-85 years with non-small cell lung cancer.

The chain uses TRBV5-8 and TRBJ2-4; tentatively, D is TRBD1 (6 bases). CDR3 length: 13 amino acids. Trimming pared 5 bases from V and 6 bases from J, leaving 12 bases between. Germline CDR1 and CDR2: SGHTS and YDEGEE. CDR3 DNA sequence: TGTGCCAGCAGGTACAGGGACCGAAACATTCAGTACTTC. It yields the protein CASRYRDRNIQYF. The variable domain in full, with the rest retrieved from reference TRBV5-8 and TRBJ2-4, is EAGVTQSPTHLIKTRGQQATLRCSPISGHTSVYWYQQALGLGLQFLLWYDEGEERNRGNFPPRFSGRQFPNYSSELNVNALELEDSALYLCASRYRDRNIQYFGAGTRLSVL.

This chain uses TRBV6-6 with TRBJ1-4, with D possibly being TRBD1 (6 bases). The germline gives CDR1 MNHNY, CDR2 SVGAGI (reference sequence). This CDR3 has 12 amino acids. V lost 6 bases, J lost 8 bases, and 10 bases lay in between. The CDR3 loop reads CASRQGDEKLFF. The CDR3 coding sequence is TGTGCCAGCAGACAGGGCGACGAAAAACTGTTTTTT.

The chain has TRBV7-2 and TRBJ1-1; D gene ambiguous. The CDR3 sequence is 13 residues long. V gave up 1 base and J gave up 1 base, with 4 bases separating them. CDR1 and CDR2 from the germline V gene are SGHTA and FQGNSA. The CDR3 is CASSLEENTEAFF. CDR3 nucleotides: TGTGCCAGCAGCTTAGAGGAGAACACTGAAGCTTTCTTT.

This chain uses TRBV19 with TRBJ2-3; 8 bases agree with TRBD1. Trimming took 0 bases from V and 2 from J; bases not matched to a gene: 10. Germline loops: CDR1 LNHDA, CDR2 SQIVND (reference sequence). The CDR3 loop spans 18 amino acids. CDR3 sequence: CASSIDLAGTGATDTQYF. CDR3 sequence (DNA): TGTGCCAGTAGTATAGACCTGGCCGGGACAGGAGCCACAGATACGCAGTATTTT.

The chain uses TRBV3-1 (or the pseudogene TRBV3-2) and TRBJ1-2; D is unclear. This CDR3 has 14 amino acids. The ends were cut back, 0 bases at V and 4 bases at J, with 9 bases in the middle. The V gene's germline CDR1 is LGHDT and CDR2 YNNKEL (reference sequence). The CDR3 nucleotides read TGTGCCAGCAGCCAAGATACCGGCGTCTATGGCTACACCTTC. It specifies CASSQDTGVYGYTF.

CDR3 DNA sequence: TGTGCCAGCAGCCGCGGACGGATGAATGAAAAACTGTTTTTT. This gives the protein CASSRGRMNEKLFF. The chain couples TRBV5-6 to TRBJ1-4; D remains unclear. V lost 4 bases, J lost 5 bases, and 12 bases lay in between. This CDR3 comprises 14 residues. The V gene's germline CDR1 is SGHDT and CDR2 YYEEEE. The full variable domain, with the rest looked up from reference TRBV5-6 and TRBJ1-4, is DAGVTQSPTHLIKTRGQQVTLRCSPKSGHDTVSWYQQALGQGPQFIFQYYEEEERQRGNFPDRFSGHQFPNYSSELNVNALLLGDSALYLCASSRGRMNEKLFFGSGTQLSVL.

This sequence joins TRBV7-6 and TRBJ2-1; tentative D call: TRBD2 (5 bases). This CDR3 has 15 amino acids. Trimming left V 7 bases short and J 0 bases short, with 13 bases between. The V gene's germline CDR1 is SGHVS and CDR2 FNYEAQ. The CDR3 DNA follows: TGTGCCAGCACCCCCGAGGCGGGCTCCTACAATGAGCAGTTCTTC. Translation: CASTPEAGSYNEQFF.

This clone has a single count. For the CDR3, the DNA is TGTGCCACCAGCAGAGATAGCGGGAGCCCAGATACGCAGTATTTT. This codes for CATSRDSGSPDTQYF. V gene TRBV15 combines with J gene TRBJ2-3; 9 bases are a match to TRBD2. V shed 0 bases, J shed 4 bases, and the junction held 2 bases outside the gene matches. Germline CDR1 LNHNV, CDR2 YYDKDF (reference sequence). The CDR3 is 15 residues long. The full variable domain, its missing parts supplied by reference TRBV15 and TRBJ2-3, is DAMVIQNPRYQVTQFGKPVTLSCSQTLNHNVMYWYQQKSSQAPKLLFHYYDKDFNNEADTPDNFQSRRPNTSFCFLDIRSPGLGDTAMYLCATSRDSGSPDTQYFGPGTRLTVL.

The CDR3 DNA is TGTGCCAGCAGTTCCTCATACAGGGACGAGCAGTACTTC. Its translation is CASSSSYRDEQYF. This chain uses TRBV27 with TRBJ2-7; D is possibly TRBD1 (6 bases). CDR1 is MNHEY, CDR2 SMNVEV, per germline (reference sequence). CDR3 length equals 13 residues. The ends were cut back, 4 bases at V and 5 bases at J, with 12 bases in the middle.

The V gene is TRBV5-6, the J gene TRBJ2-7; tentatively, D is TRBD2 (5 bases). V gave up 2 bases and J gave up 2 bases, with 11 bases separating them. The CDR3 runs to 14 residues. Germline CDR1 SGHDT, CDR2 YYEEEE. CDR3 loop: CASSFWQTTYEQYF. The CDR3 nucleotides read TGTGCCAGCAGCTTTTGGCAGACTACCTACGAGCAGTACTTC.

This clone is a singleton in its sample. V gene TRBV10-2 combines with J gene TRBJ2-7; tentative D call: TRBD1 (5 bases). Trimming pared 2 bases from V and 0 bases from J, leaving 8 bases between. Germline-derived CDR1 and CDR2 are WSHSY and SAAADI. The CDR3 spans 14 residues. For the CDR3, the DNA is TGCGCCAGCAGTGAGCCCGGACACTCCTACGAGCAGTACTTC. This gives the protein CASSEPGHSYEQYF.

This chain connects TRBV11-2 to TRBJ1-1, with D unresolved. V was pared by 0 bases and J by 8 bases, with 13 bases between. CDR3 size: 14 residues. Germline CDR1 SGHAT, CDR2 FQNNGV. The CDR3 sequence is CASSLEPRTGEAFF. The CDR3 DNA is TGTGCCAGCAGCTTAGAGCCCCGGACTGGGGAAGCTTTCTTT.

For the CDR3, the DNA is TGTGCCAGCAGCCAAGTCGCTCAGCAGCAGTACTTC. This encodes CASSQVAQQQYF. The chain employs TRBV3-1 (or the pseudogene TRBV3-2) and TRBJ2-7; the D is unclear. The ends were cut back, 1 base at V and 8 bases at J, with 9 bases in the middle. The CDR3 length is 12 residues. From germline, CDR1 is LGHDT and CDR2 YNNKEL (reference sequence).

This clone counts as medium-sized. V and J are TRBV11-3 and TRBJ2-3; 13 bases match TRBD2. The CDR3 contains 18 residues. Per germline, CDR1 SGHNT and CDR2 YENEEA. The V segment lost 1 base and the J segment 2 bases; nucleotides outside the gene matches: 6. The chain's CDR3 is CASSLGWTSGSSTDTQYF. DNA for the CDR3: TGTGCCAGCAGCTTAGGATGGACTAGCGGGAGTTCCACAGATACGCAGTATTTT. The complete variable domain, with remaining parts taken from reference TRBV11-3 and TRBJ2-3, reads EAGVVQSPRYKIIEKKQPVAFWCNPISGHNTLYWYLQNLGQGPELLIRYENEEAVDDSQLPKDRFSAERLKGVDSTLKIQPAELGDSAVYLCASSLGWTSGSSTDTQYFGPGTRLTVL.

The V and J genes are TRBV6-5 and TRBJ2-5; D possibly corresponds to TRBD1 (6 bases). The V gene lost 5 bases and the J gene lost 5 bases, with 15 bases spanning the gap. The CDR3 is 14 amino acids. The germline V gene encodes CDR1 MNHEY and CDR2 SVGAGI. CDR3 nucleotides: TGTGCCAGCAGTCCTCAGCCTGGGGGCGAGACCCAGTACTTC. The encoded protein is CASSPQPGGETQYF.

The chain carries TRBV12-3 or TRBV12-4 and TRBJ1-5; no definite D call. This CDR3 comprises 13 residues. Deletions cut 4 bases from V and 3 bases from J, with 7 bases between. CDR3 sequence reads: CASSSDVNQPQHF. CDR3 nucleotide sequence: TGTGCCAGCAGTTCGGATGTCAATCAGCCCCAGCATTTT.

This clone was recorded a few times. The chain has TRBV6-2 or TRBV6-3 and TRBJ2-7; D not resolved. The germline V gene encodes CDR1 MNHEY and CDR2 SVGEGT. This CDR3 is built from 12 residues. Deletions cut 2 bases from V and 3 bases from J, with 5 bases between. CDR3 region: CASSYTNYEQYF. The CDR3, as DNA: TGTGCCAGCAGTTACACCAACTACGAGCAGTACTTC.

The chain recombines TRBV30 with TRBJ2-7; perhaps TRBD2 as D (6 bases). The V gene lost 3 bases and the J gene lost 3 bases, with 12 bases spanning the gap. Germline V gene data show CDR1 as GTSNPN and CDR2 as SVGIG (reference sequence). This CDR3 contains 13 residues. CDR3 residues: CAWSRSTSYEQYF. CDR3 nucleotide sequence: TGTGCCTGGAGCCGATCGACTAGCTACGAGCAGTACTTC.

The chain combines TRBV7-8 with TRBJ1-1; possible D gene TRBD1, 6 bases. V was trimmed by 5 bases and J by 1 base, leaving 14 bases between them. Germline loops: CDR1 SGHVS, CDR2 FQNEAQ. This CDR3 has 15 residues. This CDR3 reads CASSQDRPPNTEAFF. The CDR3 DNA follows: TGTGCCAGCAGCCAAGACAGGCCCCCGAACACTGAAGCTTTCTTT.

This chain connects TRBV23-1 to TRBJ2-7, with TRBD2 matching 8 bases. TRBV23-1 is treated as an ORF (open reading frame) with a function not yet certain. V dropped 0 bases and J dropped 3; count of bases not matched to a gene: 7. The length of the CDR3 is 16 residues. DNA for the CDR3: TGCGCCAGCAGTCAATCATGGTGGCTAGCGGGCTACGAGCAGTACTTC. It encodes CASSQSWWLAGYEQYF.

This chain's CDR3 is CASSLALRPTGEKLFF. CDR3 nucleotides: TGTGCCAGCAGCTTAGCGCTTAGACCGACGGGGGAAAAACTGTTTTTT. The rearrangement uses TRBV7-2 and TRBJ1-4, with D unresolved. V was cut by 0 bases and J by 8 bases, with 16 bases left in between. Per germline, CDR1 SGHTA and CDR2 FQGNSA. The CDR3 consists of 16 residues.

This chain links TRBV6-5 with TRBJ2-7; TRBD1 aligns across 8 bases. Losses at the gene ends were 6 bases for V and 7 bases for J; bases not matched to a gene: 8. The CDR3 length is 13 residues. Germline lookup yields CDR1 MNHEY and CDR2 SVGAGI. CDR3 in amino acids: CASSRQGTTEQYF. The CDR3 DNA reads as TGTGCCAGCAGCCGACAGGGGACAACTGAGCAGTACTTC.

This chain uses TRBV18 with TRBJ1-1, with D perhaps matching TRBD1 (5 bases). The V and J ends lost 6 bases and 1 base respectively, with 9 bases between them. CDR3 length equals 13 residues. The germline gives CDR1 KGHSH, CDR2 LQKENI. The CDR3 coding sequence is TGTGCCAGCTCCTCCGGGGCGAACACTGAAGCTTTCTTT. This encodes CASSSGANTEAFF. Drawing the rest from reference TRBV18 and TRBJ1-1, the complete variable domain is NAGVMQNPRHLVRRRGQEARLRCSPMKGHSHVYWYRQLPEEGLKFMVYLQKENIIDESGMPKERFSAEFPKEGPSILRIQQVVRGDSAAYFCASSSGANTEAFFGQGTRLTVV.

This clone was counted a single time. The chain links TRBV28 to TRBJ1-1; TRBD1 might be the D (6 bases). V gave up 7 bases and J gave up 1 base, with 16 bases separating them. CDR3 size: 15 residues. CDR1 is MDHEN, CDR2 SYDVKM, per germline. The CDR3 reads CASTPRGRGNTEAFF. CDR3 sequence (DNA): TGTGCCAGCACCCCAAGGGGGAGAGGGAACACTGAAGCTTTCTTT.

V gene TRBV15 combines with J gene TRBJ1-1; D uncertain. Germline V gene lookup returns CDR1 LNHNV and CDR2 YYDKDF (reference sequence). There are 13 residues in the CDR3. The V gene lost 2 bases and the J gene lost 0 bases, with 4 bases spanning the gap. The CDR3 reads CATSRNLNTEAFF. For the CDR3, the DNA is TGTGCCACCAGCAGAAATCTGAACACTGAAGCTTTCTTT.

Only a few counts were recorded for this clone. The rearrangement uses TRBV2 and TRBJ2-1; 9 nucleotides match TRBD2. J was trimmed by 2 bases and V by 6 bases; bases with no gene match: 5. CDR1 is SNHLY and CDR2 is FYNNEI in the germline V gene. This CDR3 is built from 15 residues. The CDR3 region is CASRLSSGAYNEQFF. In DNA form, the CDR3 reads TGTGCCAGCAGACTATCTAGCGGGGCCTACAATGAGCAGTTCTTC.